The next 28 T cell receptor beta chains were all read from a single sample in a study of shared clonotypes between healthy human individuals. Method: immunoSEQ multiplex PCR; TCRdb's copy keeps in-frame clones and lacks some. The profile shows around 550,000 clones, 90% to 95% of them singletons. Naive-designated CD8 cells lacked CD45RO, were positively enriched for CCR7, and omitted terminally differentiated effector memory CD45RA+ cells. Specimen: naive CD8+ T cells sorted from blood. The source is a woman aged 25 to 39 in good health.

This sequence joins TRBV6-1 and TRBJ2-7, with D perhaps assigned TRBD1 or TRBD2 (6 bases each). The CDR3 contains 15 residues. Germline CDR1 reads MNHNS; CDR2 reads SASEGT. V gave up 4 bases and J gave up 0 bases, with 13 bases separating them. CDR3 nucleotide sequence: TGTGCCAGCAGTGCGCTGCGGGACACCTCCTACGAGCAGTACTTC. Encoded protein: CASSALRDTSYEQYF.

V is TRBV27 and J is TRBJ2-7; D may correspond to TRBD1 or TRBD2 (5 bases each). Trimming stripped 4 bases from V and 3 bases from J, with 10 bases between. CDR1 is MNHEY, CDR2 SMNVEV, per germline (reference sequence). CDR3 length equals 13 residues. The CDR3 bases are TGTGCCAGCAGTTCGAGGGACCACTACGAGCAGTACTTC. This gives the protein CASSSRDHYEQYF.

The V gene is TRBV15, the J gene TRBJ2-1; 7 bases line up with TRBD2. Germline assignment: CDR1 LNHNV and CDR2 YYDKDF (reference sequence). The CDR3 runs 16 residues. The junction had 4 bases not matched to a gene; V was cut back by 0 bases and J by 2 bases. CDR3 in amino acids: CATSRDAAGPYNEQFF. CDR3 in DNA: TGTGCCACCAGCAGAGATGCAGCGGGACCCTACAATGAGCAGTTCTTC.

The V and J genes are TRBV19 and TRBJ2-2; 9 bases agree with TRBD2. Looked up from germline, CDR1 is LNHDA and CDR2 is SQIVND (reference sequence). J gave up 7 bases and V 3 bases, and 12 bases lay outside the gene matches. The CDR3 runs to 17 residues. The CDR3: CASSMRIVAGVVGELFF. As DNA, the CDR3 is TGTGCCAGTAGTATGAGGATTGTAGCGGGAGTGGTCGGGGAGCTGTTTTTT. The full variable domain, with the rest looked up from reference TRBV19 and TRBJ2-2, is DGGITQSPKYLFRKEGQNVTLSCEQNLNHDAMYWYRQDPGQGLRLIYYSQIVNDFQKGDIAEGYSVSREKKESFPLTVTSAQKNPTAFYLCASSMRIVAGVVGELFFGEGSRLTVL.

The V call is TRBV28, the J call TRBJ2-5; D is unclear. This CDR3 contains 12 residues. Germline V lookup: CDR1 MDHEN, CDR2 SYDVKM. V shed 3 bases and J shed 4 bases, with 6 bases lying between them. The CDR3 sequence: CASSFDGETQYF. In nucleotides, the CDR3 is TGTGCCAGCAGTTTCGATGGAGAGACCCAGTACTTC.

The chain combines TRBV30 with TRBJ1-1; 8 bases fit TRBD1. The CDR3 has 13 residues. CDR1 is GTSNPN, CDR2 SVGIG, per germline (reference sequence). J lost 3 bases, V lost 0 bases, and 0 bases had no gene match. The DNA of the CDR3 is TGTGCCTGGAGTGTGACAGGGGACACTGAAGCTTTCTTT. Protein sequence: CAWSVTGDTEAFF.

The V gene is TRBV2, the J gene TRBJ2-1, with 8 bases lining up with TRBD2. With 6 bases clipped from V and 6 bases from J, the junction kept 16 bases outside the gene matches. CDR3 length equals 17 residues. The germline gives CDR1 SNHLY, CDR2 FYNNEI. The CDR3 is CASRGLNIVGTSNEQFF. The DNA for the CDR3 is TGTGCCAGCAGAGGGCTAAACATTGTGGGGACTAGCAATGAGCAGTTCTTC.

The genes are TRBV5-8 and TRBJ2-3; the match to TRBD2 covers 14 bases. Germline CDR1 reads SGHTS; CDR2 reads YDEGEE. J lost 5 bases, V lost 5 bases, and 7 bases had no gene match. The CDR3 is 16 amino acids. In DNA, the CDR3 is TGTGCCAGCAGTTCCGGGACTAGCGGGGGTGGAGATACGCAGTATTTT. Amino acids: CASSSGTSGGGDTQYF.

This chain connects TRBV19 to TRBJ2-2; TRBD2 agrees at 9 bases. The germline V gene has CDR1 LNHDA and CDR2 SQIVND (reference sequence). This CDR3 spans 18 amino acids. After removal of 3 bases from V and 1 base from J, the junction contained 9 bases not matched to a gene. The DNA for the CDR3 is TGTGCCAGTAGTATGACCCCAGCGGGAGGAGAGAACACCGGGGAGCTGTTTTTT. Protein product: CASSMTPAGGENTGELFF.

The chain carries TRBV28 and TRBJ1-1; TRBD1 matches at 7 bases. The germline V gene has CDR1 MDHEN and CDR2 SYDVKM. The V segment lost 4 bases and the J segment 6 bases; nucleotides outside the gene matches: 2. The CDR3 length is 12 residues. CDR3 sequence (DNA): TGTGCCAGCAGTTCAGGGGGTGCTGAAGCTTTCTTT. This translates into CASSSGGAEAFF.

This clone has a single count. The chain combines TRBV5-1 with TRBJ1-2; D possibly corresponds to TRBD1 (5 bases). The germline V gene encodes CDR1 SGHRS and CDR2 YFSETQ. Trimming took off 5 bases at V and 6 bases at J, with 17 bases between the two ends. The CDR3 has 14 amino acids. The CDR3 region has the DNA TGCGCCAGCAGGTCTGGTGGGAGGGGTGATGGCTACACCTTC. Its protein is CASRSGGRGDGYTF.

The chain joins TRBV28 to TRBJ2-7, with 11 bases matching TRBD2. Looked up from germline, CDR1 is MDHEN and CDR2 is SYDVKM. The CDR3 consists of 15 residues. V trimming: 6 bases; J trimming: 1 base; junction bases outside the gene matches: 5. The CDR3 loop reads CASRPGLADSYEQYF. The CDR3 DNA follows: TGTGCCAGCAGACCGGGACTAGCGGATTCCTACGAGCAGTACTTC.

The chain joins TRBV19 to TRBJ1-3; D not resolved. The CDR3 spans 14 residues. The germline V gene has CDR1 LNHDA and CDR2 SQIVND (reference sequence). The V end lost 8 bases, the J end lost 1 base, and 12 bases lay between the germline ends. The CDR3 spells CASCHKGSGNTIYF. The CDR3 DNA is TGTGCCAGTTGCCATAAGGGTTCTGGAAACACCATATATTTT.

The chain uses TRBV9 and TRBJ2-1; maybe TRBD1 (6 bases). The CDR3 sequence is 15 residues long. The V end was cut by 6 bases, the J end by 3 bases, with 16 bases between. CDR1 and CDR2 from the germline V gene are SGDLS and YYNGEE. Written as DNA, the CDR3 is TGTGCCAGCACCCAAGGGGGACACGGCTACAATGAGCAGTTCTTC. Encoded protein: CASTQGGHGYNEQFF.

The chain carries TRBV19 and TRBJ1-5; D possibly corresponds to TRBD1 (5 bases). The CDR3 loop spans 16 amino acids. V lost 1 base to trimming and J lost 7 bases, with 17 bases between them. The germline V gene has CDR1 LNHDA and CDR2 SQIVND (reference sequence). CDR3 coding DNA: TGTGCCAGTAGTATAGGGGTAGGCAGGGTATACCAGCCCCAGCATTTT. This sequence encodes CASSIGVGRVYQPQHF.

This clone occurred a few times. The sample contains more than one DNA sequence encoding this CDR3. CDR3 coding DNA: TGTGCCAGCAGTTTAGCGGGGGCCAACGTCCTGACTTTC. Protein: CASSLAGANVLTF. The genes are TRBV27 and TRBJ2-6; no reliable D call. The germline gives CDR1 MNHEY, CDR2 SMNVEV (reference sequence). The CDR3 has 13 residues. V shed 2 bases and J shed 4 bases, with 3 bases lying between them.

In its sample, this clone was seen once. The chain carries TRBV1 and TRBJ2-1; the table's D call, TRBD2, has no DNA check behind it. TRBV1 is termed a pseudogene. This CDR3 has 16 residues. The CDR3 sequence is CTSSQRELCVYNEQFF. The CDR3 nucleotides read TGCACCAGCAGCCAACGGGAGTTATGTGTATACAATGAGCAGTTCTTC.

This sequence joins TRBV11-2 and TRBJ2-3, with 7 bases matching TRBD2. The germline V gene encodes CDR1 SGHAT and CDR2 FQNNGV. This CDR3 comprises 15 residues. The V gene end was trimmed by 2 bases and the J gene end by 3 bases; junction bases not matched to a gene: 5. The chain's CDR3 is CASSLLGGPTDTQYF. The CDR3 DNA follows: TGTGCCAGCAGCTTATTGGGAGGGCCAACAGATACGCAGTATTTT.

V gene TRBV4-1 combines with J gene TRBJ2-1; maybe TRBD2 (6 bases). The CDR3 is 16 residues long. V dropped 4 bases and J dropped 4 bases, with 17 bases sitting between them. Per germline, CDR1 MGHRA and CDR2 YSYEKL. The CDR3 here is CASSLRDSGIYNEQFF. The DNA for the CDR3 is TGCGCCAGCAGCCTCCGGGATAGCGGAATTTACAATGAGCAGTTCTTC.

The chain employs TRBV27 and TRBJ2-7; D is perhaps TRBD1 or TRBD2 (5 bases each). This CDR3 has 11 residues. With 8 bases removed from V and 3 bases from J, the gap between germline ends came to 8 bases. CDR1 and CDR2 from the germline V gene are MNHEY and SMNVEV (reference sequence). The CDR3 DNA sequence: TGTGCCAGCCGGGGCGACTACGAGCAGTACTTC. Translating gives CASRGDYEQYF.

The V call is TRBV7-9, the J call TRBJ2-7, with D tentatively TRBD2 (5 bases). Germline CDR1 SEHNR, CDR2 FQNEAQ (reference sequence). The V end was cut by 4 bases, the J end by 3 bases, with 19 bases between. The CDR3 has 16 residues. The CDR3: CASSSPRSGDLYEQYF. The CDR3 DNA reads TGTGCCAGCAGCTCCCCCCGAAGCGGAGACCTCTACGAGCAGTACTTC.

The chain joins TRBV27 to TRBJ2-7, with D tentatively TRBD2 (6 bases). The V end was cut by 5 bases, the J end by 0 bases, with 14 bases between. CDR1 MNHEY and CDR2 SMNVEV come from the germline V gene (reference sequence). The CDR3 length is 15 residues. The CDR3 region is CASSSGPWSSYEQYF. CDR3 nucleotides: TGTGCCAGCAGTAGCGGGCCATGGAGCTCCTACGAGCAGTACTTC.

The chain has TRBV7-9 and TRBJ1-4; 7 positions match TRBD1. J lost 5 bases, V lost 5 bases, and 8 bases had no gene match. The germline gives CDR1 SEHNR, CDR2 FQNEAQ (reference sequence). The CDR3 runs to 15 residues. The CDR3 sequence is CASSPTTGVNEKLFF. In nucleotides, the CDR3 is TGTGCCAGCAGCCCGACAACAGGGGTAAATGAAAAACTGTTTTTT.

On this clone itself: This is likely a read error, given that the CDR3 carries no conserved phenylalanine or tryptophan at its end. This chain joins TRBV29-1 and TRBJ2-7, with 13 bases that match TRBD2. Per germline, CDR1 SQVTM and CDR2 ANQGSEA. The ends lost 4 bases at V and 5 bases at J; junction bases unmatched: 8. This CDR3 is built from 15 residues. CDR3 sequence reads: CSVVRTSGSINEQYL. As DNA, the CDR3 is TGCAGCGTTGTTAGGACTAGCGGGAGTATTAACGAGCAGTACCTC.

The chain has TRBV28 and TRBJ1-1, with unresolved D. The germline CDR1 and CDR2 sequences are MDHEN and SYDVKM. Trimming stripped 2 bases from V and 0 bases from J, with 10 bases between. The length of the CDR3 is 15 residues. The CDR3 nucleotides read TGTGCCAGCAGTTTAGGTAGAGCGTTGAACACTGAAGCTTTCTTT. Amino acids: CASSLGRALNTEAFF.

This clone was detected once. The chain links TRBV4-1 to TRBJ2-5; TRBD2 is a possible D gene (5 bases). Germline V gene lookup returns CDR1 MGHRA and CDR2 YSYEKL. Between the trimmed V and J ends, which lost 2 bases and 5 bases, there was a span of 15 bases. The CDR3 spans 15 residues. The CDR3 DNA reads TGCGCCAGCAGCCAATTCCTCCGGCGAGGGGAGACCCAGTACTTC. Its protein product is CASSQFLRRGETQYF.

J is TRBJ1-1 and V is TRBV19, with D hard to call. The CDR3 is made up of 14 amino acids. Trimming left V 6 bases short and J 4 bases short, with 15 bases between. Per germline, CDR1 LNHDA and CDR2 SQIVND (reference sequence). CDR3 protein: CASSTFSKGTEAFF. The CDR3 DNA reads as TGTGCCAGTAGCACGTTCTCAAAGGGCACTGAAGCTTTCTTT.

The chain recombines TRBV30 with TRBJ1-4; D uncertain. In germline, CDR1 is GTSNPN, CDR2 SVGIG (reference sequence). The CDR3 has 11 residues. Trimming took 4 bases from V and 7 from J, leaving 7 bases between them. This chain's CDR3 is CAWTSGEKLFF. The CDR3 DNA is TGTGCCTGGACGAGTGGTGAAAAACTGTTTTTT.